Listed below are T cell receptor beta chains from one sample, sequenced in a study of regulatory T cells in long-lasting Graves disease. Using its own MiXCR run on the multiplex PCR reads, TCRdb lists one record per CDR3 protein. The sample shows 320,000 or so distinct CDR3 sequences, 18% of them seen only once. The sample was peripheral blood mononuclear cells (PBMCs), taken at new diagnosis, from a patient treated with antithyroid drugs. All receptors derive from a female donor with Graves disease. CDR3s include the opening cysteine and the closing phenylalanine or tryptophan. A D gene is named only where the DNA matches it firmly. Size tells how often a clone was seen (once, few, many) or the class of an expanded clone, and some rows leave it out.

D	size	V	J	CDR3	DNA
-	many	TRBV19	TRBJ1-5	CASSMGDQPQHF	TGTGCCAGTAGTATGGGCGATCAGCCCCAGCATTTT
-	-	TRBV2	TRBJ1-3	CASKFQNSGNTIYF	TGTGCCAGCAAGTTTCAGAACTCTGGAAACACCATATATTTT
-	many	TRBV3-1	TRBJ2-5	CASSQPLETQYF	TGTGCCAGCAGCCAGCCCCTCGAGACCCAGTACTTC
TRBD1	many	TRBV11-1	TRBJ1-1	CASQPLQGDNTEAFF	TGTGCCAGCCAACCCCTACAGGGGGATAACACTGAAGCTTTCTTT
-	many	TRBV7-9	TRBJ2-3	CASSPDSSTDTQYF	TGTGCCAGCAGCCCCGATTCTAGCACAGATACGCAGTATTTT
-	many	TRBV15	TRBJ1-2	CATSWSQGGYTF	TGTGCCACGTCGTGGTCCCAGGGTGGCTACACCTTC
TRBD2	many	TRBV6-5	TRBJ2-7	CASSYSGNGGGYEQYF	TGTGCCAGCAGTTACTCGGGGAACGGCGGGGGCTACGAGCAGTACTTC
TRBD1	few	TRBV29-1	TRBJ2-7	CSARGQGVSYEQYF	TGCAGCGCCAGAGGGCAGGGGGTGTCCTACGAGCAGTACTTC
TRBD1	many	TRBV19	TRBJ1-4	CASSNRQGATNEKLFF	TGTGCCAGTAGTAACCGACAGGGGGCAACTAATGAAAAACTGTTTTTT
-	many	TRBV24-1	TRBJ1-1	CATSDQATEAFF	TGTGCCACCAGTGACCAAGCCACTGAAGCTTTCTTT
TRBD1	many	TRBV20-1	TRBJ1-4	CSASGGLEKLFF	TGCAGTGCTTCAGGGGGACTTGAAAAACTGTTTTTT
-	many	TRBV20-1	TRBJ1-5	CSARRTDQDFGPQHF	TGCAGTGCTAGGAGGACGGATCAAGATTTTGGGCCCCAGCATTTT
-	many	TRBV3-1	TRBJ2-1	CASSPLRADEQFF	TGTGCCAGCAGCCCCTTGCGGGCCGATGAGCAGTTCTTC
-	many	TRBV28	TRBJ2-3	CASGLSGLNTDTQYF	TGTGCCAGCGGATTATCGGGACTGAACACAGATACGCAGTATTTT
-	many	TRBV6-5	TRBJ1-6	CASSYSIRNSPLHF	TGTGCCAGCAGTTACTCGATCCGGAATTCACCCCTCCACTTT
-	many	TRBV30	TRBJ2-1	CACSDSNEQFF	TGTGCCTGCTCTGACTCCAATGAGCAGTTCTTC
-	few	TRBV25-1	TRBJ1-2	CASSDPETRASGYTF	TGTGCCAGCAGTGATCCCGAGACCCGGGCTAGTGGCTACACCTTC
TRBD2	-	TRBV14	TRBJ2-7	CASSQLPGLAGGNSYEQYF	TGTGCCAGCAGCCAACTGCCGGGACTAGCGGGAGGGAACTCCTACGAGCAGTACTTC
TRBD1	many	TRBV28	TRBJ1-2	CASSRDREGYTF	TGTGCCAGCAGCCGAGACAGGGAAGGCTACACCTTC
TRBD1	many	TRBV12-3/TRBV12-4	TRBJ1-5	CASSSDRNQPQHF	TGTGCCAGCAGTTCGGACAGGAATCAGCCCCAGCATTTT
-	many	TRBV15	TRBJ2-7	CATSLSAGSEQYF	TGTGCCACCAGCCTTTCGGCAGGCTCCGAGCAGTACTTC
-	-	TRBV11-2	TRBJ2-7	CASSLGPGGQLYEQYF	TGTGCCAGCAGCTTAGGGCCCGGAGGACAGCTCTACGAGCAGTACTTC
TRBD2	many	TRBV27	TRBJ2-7	CASSPLAGDAYEQYF	TGTGCCAGCAGCCCCTTAGCGGGTGATGCCTACGAGCAGTACTTC
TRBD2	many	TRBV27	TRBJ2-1	CASRERGLAGGSPYNEQFF	TGTGCCAGCAGAGAACGGGGACTAGCGGGAGGGAGTCCCTACAATGAGCAGTTCTTC
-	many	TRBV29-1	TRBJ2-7	CSVEIGDGMDEQYF	TGCAGCGTTGAAATCGGGGATGGGATGGACGAGCAGTACTTC
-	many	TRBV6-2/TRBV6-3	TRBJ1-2	CASTPRQDSYGYTF	TGTGCCAGCACCCCTCGGCAGGACAGCTATGGCTACACCTTC
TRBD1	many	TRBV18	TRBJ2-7	CASSTSGDRGTYEQYF	TGTGCCAGCTCAACCTCCGGGGACAGGGGAACCTACGAGCAGTACTTC
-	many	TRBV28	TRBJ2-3	CASSQKGRISTDTQYF	TGTGCCAGCAGCCAAAAAGGCCGGATTTCCACAGATACGCAGTATTTT
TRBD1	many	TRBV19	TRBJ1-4	CASSASGTGREKLFF	TGTGCCAGTAGTGCCTCCGGGACAGGGAGAGAAAAACTGTTTTTT
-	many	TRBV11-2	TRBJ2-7	CASSLGGGGRLSEQYF	TGTGCCAGCAGCTTAGGGGGCGGGGGCAGGCTTAGCGAGCAGTACTTC
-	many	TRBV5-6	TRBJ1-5	CASSLDSQGQPQHF	TGTGCCAGCAGCTTGGATTCCCAGGGACAGCCCCAGCATTTT
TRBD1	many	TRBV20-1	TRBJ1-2	CSARETGSYGYTF	TGCAGTGCTAGGGAGACAGGGAGCTATGGCTACACCTTC
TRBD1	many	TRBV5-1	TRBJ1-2	CASSPGTGIVDYGYTF	TGCGCCAGCAGCCCGGGGACAGGGATTGTCGACTATGGCTACACCTTC
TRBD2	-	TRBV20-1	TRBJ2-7	CSARPQFGGGNEQYF	TGCAGTGCTAGACCCCAATTCGGCGGGGGGAACGAGCAGTACTTC
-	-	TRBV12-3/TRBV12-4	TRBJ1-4	CASSLRDKPTNEKLFF	TGTGCCAGCAGTTTGAGGGACAAGCCAACTAATGAAAAACTGTTTTTT
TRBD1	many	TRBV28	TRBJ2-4	CASSWTGGPKNIQYF	TGTGCCAGCAGTTGGACAGGGGGACCCAAAAACATTCAGTACTTC